One T cell receptor beta chain is described in this entry. Trimming pared 0 bases from V and 6 bases from J, leaving 17 bases between. The CDR3 runs 16 residues. In germline, CDR1 is SGHDN, CDR2 FVKESK. This record belongs to a study of blood T cell repertoires in COVID-19. The overall study: From the United States, Italy and Spain came samples of acute and convalescent COVID-19. T cells, B-cell-depleted T cells, or PBMCs supplied cDNA or gDNA.

In the original analysis: Using reference gene primer amplification, nucleated cell counts were estimated. Repertoires were generated with immunoSEQ multiplex PCR, while TCRdb's copy carries only in-frame clones and drops some. That table furnishes V, J and clone size, whereas the DNA furnished D and trimming. The sample holds around 160,000 clones, 80% seen once. Sequencing used peripheral blood. J is TRBJ1-1 and V is TRBV14; possibly TRBD1 for D (5 bases). This sequence originates from a man in his 60s with active or convalescent COVID-19. The CDR3 nucleotides are TGTGCCAGCAGCCAAGATCTGGGCAGGGTTATTGCTGAAGCTTTCTTT. Translated: CASSQDLGRVIAEAFF.